Listed here is a single T cell receptor beta chain. Its antigen remains unidentified. This sample is drawn from a study of siplizumab effects on memory and regulatory T cells. General study points: Proliferating siplizumab-cultured Tregs lacked confirmed suppressive function. Reactions containing siplizumab showed mappable alloreactive CD4+ clones averaging 68.8% Treg-derived, versus approximately 26% in controls.

Sequencing was performed with immunoSEQ multiplex PCR; in TCRdb, only in-frame clones are kept and a portion is missing. Of under 110,000 clones listed, about 93% are singletons. The CDR3 totals 14 residues. The junction had 7 bases not matched to a gene; V was cut back by 6 bases and J by 8 bases. Germline CDR1 reads KGHSH; CDR2 reads LQKENI. This chain links TRBV18 with TRBJ2-1; 10 bases fit TRBD2. This clonotype was obtained from a human donor in good health. Sequenced material: non-Treg CD4+ T cells sorted from blood. This chain's CDR3 is CASSGASGSDEQFF. Written as DNA, the CDR3 is TGTGCCAGCTCGGGTGCTAGCGGGAGTGATGAGCAGTTCTTC. The whole variable domain, remainder taken from reference TRBV18 and TRBJ2-1, is NAGVMQNPRHLVRRRGQEARLRCSPMKGHSHVYWYRQLPEEGLKFMVYLQKENIIDESGMPKERFSAEFPKEGPSILRIQQVVRGDSAAYFCASSGASGSDEQFFGPGTRLTVL.